This entry is about one TCR beta chain. This CDR3 comprises 14 residues. Germline CDR1 and CDR2: SGDLS and YYNGEE. The data were taken from a study of T cells expressing NK-cell markers. For the study at large: The study sequenced eight donors, seven HCMV-seropositive and one seronegative.

TCR beta cDNA was made by 5'RACE template switching with UMIs. TCRdb re-called the 5' RACE reads and gives one entry per CDR3 protein, without DNA. The sample yields more than 400,000 distinct CDR3 sequences, of which the top ten take up 7.3%. Material for sequencing was blood T cells: a sorted CD56 or NKG2C T cell subset, CD4+ or CD8+ T cells, or bulk PBMC T cells (not recorded which). The chain carries TRBV9 and TRBJ1-1. The TCR originated in a woman between 18 and 70 years old in good health. CDR3 residues: CASSVLSVDTEAFF.